The text below deals with one T cell receptor (beta chain). From germline, CDR1 is SGHTA and CDR2 FQGNSA. This CDR3 has 13 residues. The V end was cut by 8 bases, the J end by 6 bases, with 15 bases between. This entry belongs to a study of T cell responses to AZD1222 COVID-19 vaccine. TCRdb's copy holds only in-frame clones and misses some; the assay was immunoSEQ multiplex PCR. Of some 120,000 clones listed, about nine tenths are singletons. Sequences were derived from peripheral blood, sampled on day 0 of AZD1222 vaccination. V is TRBV7-2 and J is TRBJ2-3, with a tentative D call TRBD1 (6 bases). This clonotype was sampled from an adult in good health. CDR3 in amino acids: CASRVGGADTQYF. The CDR3 region has the DNA TGTGCCAGCCGGGTAGGGGGAGCGGATACGCAGTATTTT.